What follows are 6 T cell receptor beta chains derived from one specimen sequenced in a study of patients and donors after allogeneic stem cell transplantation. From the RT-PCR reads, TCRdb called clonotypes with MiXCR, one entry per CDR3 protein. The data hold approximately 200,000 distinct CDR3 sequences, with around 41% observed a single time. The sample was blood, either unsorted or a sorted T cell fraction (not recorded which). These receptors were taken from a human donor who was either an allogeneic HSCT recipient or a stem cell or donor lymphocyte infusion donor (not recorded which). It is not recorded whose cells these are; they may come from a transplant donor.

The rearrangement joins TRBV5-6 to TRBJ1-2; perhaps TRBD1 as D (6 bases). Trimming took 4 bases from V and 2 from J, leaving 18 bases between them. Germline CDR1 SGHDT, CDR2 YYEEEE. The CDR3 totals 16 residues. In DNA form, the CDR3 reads TGTGCCAGCAGCCCCCCCTTGGGGGGGCCCAACTATGGCTACACCTTC. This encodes CASSPPLGGPNYGYTF.

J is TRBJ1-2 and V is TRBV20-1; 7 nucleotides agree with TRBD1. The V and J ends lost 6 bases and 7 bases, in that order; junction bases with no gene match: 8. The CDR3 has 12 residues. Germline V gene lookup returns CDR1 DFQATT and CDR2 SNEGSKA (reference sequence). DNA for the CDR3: TGCAGTGCGAGACATGACAGGGCTGGCTACACCTTC. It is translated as CSARHDRAGYTF.

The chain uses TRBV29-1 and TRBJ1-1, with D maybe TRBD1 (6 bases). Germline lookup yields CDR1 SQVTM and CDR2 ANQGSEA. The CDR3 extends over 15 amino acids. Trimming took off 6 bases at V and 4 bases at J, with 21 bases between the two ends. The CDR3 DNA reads TGCAGCGTGGCCCCTCACGACAGAGGGGGCACTGAAGCTTTCTTT. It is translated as CSVAPHDRGGTEAFF.

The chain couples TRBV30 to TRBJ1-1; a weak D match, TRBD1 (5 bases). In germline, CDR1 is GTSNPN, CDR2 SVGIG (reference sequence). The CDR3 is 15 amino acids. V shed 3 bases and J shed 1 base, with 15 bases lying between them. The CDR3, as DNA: TGTGCCTGGAGGGATCGGGACCGGGGGAACACTGAAGCTTTCTTT. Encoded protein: CAWRDRDRGNTEAFF. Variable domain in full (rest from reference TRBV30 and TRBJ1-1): SQTIHQWPATLVQPVGSPLSLECTVEGTSNPNLYWYRQAAGRGLQLLFYSVGIGQISSEVPQNLSASRPQDRQFILSSKKLLLSDSGFYLCAWRDRDRGNTEAFFGQGTRLTVV.

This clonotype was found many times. The CDR3 nucleotides are TGCAGCGTTTATCCCCGAAGCGTACAAGCTTTCTTT. Amino acids: CSVYPRSVQAFF. This chain connects TRBV29-1 to TRBJ1-1; no clear D gene. The CDR3 is 12 amino acids. Germline CDR1 and CDR2: SQVTM and ANQGSEA. Between the trimmed V and J ends, which lost 5 bases and 9 bases, there was a span of 16 bases.

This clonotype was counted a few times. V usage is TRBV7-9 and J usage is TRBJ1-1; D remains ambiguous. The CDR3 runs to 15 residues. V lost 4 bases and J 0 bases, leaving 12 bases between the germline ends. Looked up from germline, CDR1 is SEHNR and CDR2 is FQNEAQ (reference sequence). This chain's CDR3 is CASSSHRHLNTEAFF. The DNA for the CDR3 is TGTGCCAGCAGCTCCCACCGACACTTGAACACTGAAGCTTTCTTT.